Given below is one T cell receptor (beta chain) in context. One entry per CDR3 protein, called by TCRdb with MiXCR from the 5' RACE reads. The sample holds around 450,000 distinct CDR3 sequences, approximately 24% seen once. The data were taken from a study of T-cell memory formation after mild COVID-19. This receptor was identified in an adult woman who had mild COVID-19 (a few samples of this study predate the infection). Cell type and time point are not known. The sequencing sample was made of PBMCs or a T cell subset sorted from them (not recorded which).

CDR3 residues: CAISAQGNTEAFF. The CDR3 bases are TGTGCCATCAGTGCCCAAGGGAACACTGAAGCTTTCTTT. The chain has TRBV10-3 and TRBJ1-1; no clear D. The CDR3 totals 13 residues. The germline V gene encodes CDR1 ENHRY and CDR2 SYGVKD. V lost 4 bases and J lost 1, with 7 bases in between.